A selection of T cell receptor beta chains follows, all from one sample in a study of blood T cell repertoires in COVID-19. Assay used: immunoSEQ multiplex PCR; TCRdb lists only in-frame clones, some missing. Of about 390,000 clones listed, around nine tenths were seen once; the top ten hold about a tenth. Sequences were obtained from PBMCs or T cells enriched from blood (not recorded which). The receptor set was obtained from a woman aged 45-59 years who had recovered from COVID-19. Each CDR3 is given with its conserved first and last residue.

CDR3 protein: CASSGFLETNYGYTF; V gene: TRBV7-9
CDR3 protein: CATSDPPGQGFADTQYF; V gene: TRBV24-1
CDR3 protein: CASSLSSGNQETQYF; V gene: TRBV7-2
CDR3 protein: CASSDRGEAFF; V gene: TRBV5-1
CDR3 protein: CASTNSGNTIYF; V gene: TRBV28
CDR3 protein: CAARQGARETQYF; V gene: TRBV10-3
CDR3 protein: CASRWGLNTEAFF; V gene: TRBV3-1/TRBV3-2
CDR3 protein: CASSGDRGQFF; V gene: TRBV7-3
CDR3 protein: CASGVGTTVETQYF; V gene: TRBV6-6
CDR3 protein: CASSPMTTGGYNEQFF; V gene: TRBV4-2
CDR3 protein: CASSSRDRGNQPQHF; V gene: TRBV19
CDR3 protein: CSTRGLYNEQFF; V gene: TRBV27
CDR3 protein: CASSLWGGGGNTIYF; V gene: TRBV28
CDR3 protein: CASSLVPRGTHYGYTF; V gene: TRBV5-4
CDR3 protein: CASSSATGGTFHSPLHF; V gene: TRBV28
CDR3 protein: CAIKWAGRNGGYTF; V gene: TRBV10-3
CDR3 protein: CASSVDRGGDGYTF; V gene: TRBV7-2
CDR3 protein: CASTPQGFEEQYF; V gene: TRBV5-1
CDR3 protein: CASIRSSPLHF; V gene: TRBV27
CDR3 protein: CASSPTAGPYGYTF; V gene: TRBV18
CDR3 protein: CASSLGGEGGNEKLFF; V gene: TRBV6-5
CDR3 protein: CAISDRRGAVGYTF; V gene: TRBV10-3
CDR3 protein: CASSLDRGFLVQYF; V gene: TRBV7-9
CDR3 protein: CASSITASATNEKLFF; V gene: TRBV19
CDR3 protein: CASSQDPRPHSGPEAFF; V gene: TRBV4-1
CDR3 protein: CASSLVSGTGGDTQYF; V gene: TRBV7-9
CDR3 protein: CATSRSGQGKSEQYF; V gene: TRBV15
CDR3 protein: CASSQSTGDNYGYTF; V gene: TRBV4-3